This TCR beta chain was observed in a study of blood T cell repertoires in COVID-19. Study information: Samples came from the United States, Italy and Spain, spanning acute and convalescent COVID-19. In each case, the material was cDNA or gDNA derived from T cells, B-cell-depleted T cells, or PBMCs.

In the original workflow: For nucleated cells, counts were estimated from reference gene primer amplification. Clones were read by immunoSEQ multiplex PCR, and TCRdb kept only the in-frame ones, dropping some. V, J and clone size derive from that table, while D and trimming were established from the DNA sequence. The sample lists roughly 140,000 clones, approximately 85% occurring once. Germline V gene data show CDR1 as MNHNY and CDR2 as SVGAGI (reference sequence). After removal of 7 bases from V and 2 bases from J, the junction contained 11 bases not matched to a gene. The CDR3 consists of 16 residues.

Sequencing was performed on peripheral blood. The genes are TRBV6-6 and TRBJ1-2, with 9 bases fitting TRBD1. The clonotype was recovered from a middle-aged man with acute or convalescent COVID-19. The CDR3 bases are TGTGCCAGCAAAAGAACAGGGGGCGACCGAAACTATGGCTACACCTTC. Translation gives CASKRTGGDRNYGYTF.